The sequence of this T cell receptor (beta chain) was determined in a study of cytomegalovirus exposure and HLA in healthy donors. The overall study: Clustering assigned about 79% of the roughly 400 genotyped donors to the Caucasian-associated ancestry cluster.

Germline V lookup: CDR1 SGHRS, CDR2 YFSETQ. The CDR3 sequence is 15 residues long. Of note for this clone: A read error may account for a junction end that differs from germline.

PCR used 60 Vbeta primers and 13 Jbeta primers. Generated by immunoSEQ multiplex PCR, the TCRdb table keeps only in-frame clones and is missing some. The sample contains around 250,000 clones, 80% to 95% of which appear only once. The source is a girl aged 2 to 9 in good health and CMV-seronegative. What was sequenced was PBMCs. The gene calls are TRBV5-1 and TRBJ2-7; D perhaps matches TRBD2 (5 bases). CDR3 region: CASMSGLASGDEQYF. The CDR3 nucleotides are TGCGCAAGCATGTCTGGCCTTGCGTCCGGGGACGAGCAGTACTTC.